Listed below are T cell receptor beta chains from one sample, sequenced in a study of siplizumab effects on memory and regulatory T cells. Sequenced by immunoSEQ multiplex PCR; TCRdb stores in-frame clones only, minus some. This table holds 50,000 to 70,000 clones, around 96% found once. The sample was naive CD8+ T cells sorted from blood. Source of these receptors: a human donor in good health. Both conserved end residues are part of each CDR3. D genes are given only for firm matches. Rows give clone size only sometimes, using once, few, many, or a class for an expanded clone.

TRBJ2-7 TRBV9 TRBD1 . TGTGCCAGCAGTGGGGACAGGGGACCCTACGAGCAGTACTTC CASSGDRGPYEQYF
TRBJ2-1 TRBV30 TRBD2 . TGTGCCTCCGACGGGACTAGCGGGGGGGACATTAATGAGCAGTTCTTC CASDGTSGGDINEQFF
TRBJ1-1 TRBV29-1 . . TGCAGCGCAGAGGGGGGGGTGGGCACTGAAGCTTTCTTT CSAEGGVGTEAFF
TRBJ2-5 TRBV7-6 . . TGTGCCAGCAGCTTAGTCTTAGGGATGGAGACCCAGTACTTC CASSLVLGMETQYF
TRBJ1-6 TRBV9 . once TGTGCCAGCAGCGTGGGGGGTTCACCCCTCCACTTT CASSVGGSPLHF
TRBJ2-5 TRBV12-5 . . TGTGCTAGTGGAACCGGGGGGACCCAGTACTTC CASGTGGTQYF
TRBJ2-6 TRBV11-2 . . TGTGCCAGCAGCTTAAACAGGGAAATTGGGGCCAACGTCCTGACTTTC CASSLNREIGANVLTF
TRBJ2-7 TRBV28 . . TGTGCCAGCAGCCCCAGGGTCTACGAGCAGTACTTC CASSPRVYEQYF
TRBJ2-5 TRBV2 . . TGTGCCAGCAGAGCCACAGGGCCTCAAGAGACCCAGTACTTC CASRATGPQETQYF
TRBJ2-7 TRBV4-3 . . TGCGCCAGCAGCCAAGATCGGGGTAACGAGCAGTACTTC CASSQDRGNEQYF
TRBJ2-7 TRBV6-5 . . TGTGCCAGCAGTTCCCGGGACTCTCCCAAGTCCTACGAGCAGTACTTC CASSSRDSPKSYEQYF
TRBJ2-1 TRBV27 TRBD2 . TGTGCCAGCAGTCACAATCTAGCGGGGGGGCCCGGCGAGCAGTTCTTC CASSHNLAGGPGEQFF
TRBJ1-1 TRBV4-3 . few TGCGCCAGCAGCCAAGATCCGGTGGGAGGGGCTGAAGCTTTCTTT CASSQDPVGGAEAFF
TRBJ1-1 TRBV4-1 . once TGCGCCGCTGCATGGGGGACGGGTGAAGCTTTCTTT CAAAWGTGEAFF
TRBJ1-1 TRBV2 . . TGTGCCAGTCCGGGGAACACTGAAGCTTTCTTT CASPGNTEAFF
TRBJ2-2 TRBV19 . . TGTGCCAGTAGTATAGGGACAAGACCATCCGGGGAGCTGTTTTTT CASSIGTRPSGELFF
TRBJ1-2 TRBV7-9 . . TGTGCCAGCAGCTTAGGCCGGGCGGAGGGCTACACCTTC CASSLGRAEGYTF
TRBJ1-2 TRBV6-1 . . TGTGCCAGCAGTGAGGACTTAGCTAACTATGGCTACACCTTC CASSEDLANYGYTF
TRBJ2-2 TRBV6-5 . . TGTGCCAGCAGTTTCTCCGGGGAGCTGTTTTTT CASSFSGELFF
TRBJ2-7 TRBV6-4 . . TGTGCCAGCACCGACGGGCCGGTCGACGAGCAGTACTTC CASTDGPVDEQYF
TRBJ2-6 TRBV19 . . TGTGCCAGTAGTAAGACTCCCTCTGGGGCCAACGTCCTGACTTTC CASSKTPSGANVLTF
TRBJ2-1 TRBV11-2 TRBD2 . TGTGCCAGCAGCTCTACTAGCGGGGGGGCCAATGAGCAGTTCTTC CASSSTSGGANEQFF
TRBJ1-1 TRBV5-4 . . TGTGCCAGCAGCTTGGCCGAGACTGAAGCTTTCTTT CASSLAETEAFF
TRBJ2-2 TRBV28 TRBD2 . TGTGCCAGCAGTTTCTTATCTCCTGCGTTGGGACTAGCGGGGGGCACCGGGGAGCTGTTTTTT CASSFLSPALGLAGGTGELFF
TRBJ2-7 TRBV21-1 . . TGTGCCAGCAGCAAAGGAGGAAACAGGCGCTACGAGCAGTACTTC CASSKGGNRRYEQYF
TRBJ2-3 TRBV6-5 TRBD2 . TGTGCCAGCAGCATCCAGCGGGGGAACACAGATACGCAGTATTTT CASSIQRGNTDTQYF
TRBJ2-1 TRBV25-1 . . TGTGCCTACGGAAGGGACACCTCCTACAATGAGCAGTTCTTC CAYGRDTSYNEQFF
TRBJ2-3 TRBV11-2 TRBD1 once TGTGCCAGCAGCTCCGTTACAGGGGCAGATACGCAGTATTTT CASSSVTGADTQYF